This T cell receptor (beta chain) is from a study of T cells after yellow fever vaccination. Overall study context: When fractions had low cell numbers, they were prepared with SMART-Seq v4 Ultra Low Input. Study-level findings and limits: The secondary T-cell response peaked on day 5, not day 15, but was weaker. CD4 and CD8 compartments shared a small share of clonotypes.

The sample holds a few counts of this clonotype. Its antigen is undetermined. V was clipped by 5 bases and J by 9 bases, with 17 bases between them. The CDR3 extends over 15 amino acids. Template switching by 5'RACE produced TCR cDNA, adding a universal primer site and UMIs. TCRdb called the 5' RACE reads again in MiXCR, with one record for every CDR3 protein. The table shows roughly 340,000 distinct CDR3 sequences, with 7.5% to 9% occurring only once. The clonotype was recovered from a man in his late teens or twenties who received the YFV17D yellow fever vaccine. The source material was PBMCs, sampled on the day of the first yellow fever vaccination. The chain carries TRBV12-3 or TRBV12-4 and TRBJ1-6, with D perhaps TRBD1 (5 bases). The CDR3 region has the DNA TGTGCCAGCAGTCTTGTTTTGGGGGGGGGTTCACCCCTCCACTTT. Translated, it gives CASSLVLGGGSPLHF.